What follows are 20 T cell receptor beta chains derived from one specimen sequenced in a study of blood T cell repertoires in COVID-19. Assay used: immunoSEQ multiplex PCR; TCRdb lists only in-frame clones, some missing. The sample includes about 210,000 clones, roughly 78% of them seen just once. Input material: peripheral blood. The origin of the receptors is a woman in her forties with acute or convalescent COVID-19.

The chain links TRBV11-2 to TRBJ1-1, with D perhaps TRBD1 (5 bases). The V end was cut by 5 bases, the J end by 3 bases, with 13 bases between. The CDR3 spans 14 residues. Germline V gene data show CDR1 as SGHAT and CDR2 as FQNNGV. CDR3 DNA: TGTGCCAGCAGCCGGGTAGGGGCGGACACTGAAGCTTTCTTT. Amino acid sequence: CASSRVGADTEAFF. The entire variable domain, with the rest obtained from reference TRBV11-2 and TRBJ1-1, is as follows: EAGVAQSPRYKIIEKRQSVAFWCNPISGHATLYWYQQILGQGPKLLIQFQNNGVVDDSQLPKDRFSAERLKGVDSTLKIQPAKLEDSAVYLCASSRVGADTEAFFGQGTRLTVV.

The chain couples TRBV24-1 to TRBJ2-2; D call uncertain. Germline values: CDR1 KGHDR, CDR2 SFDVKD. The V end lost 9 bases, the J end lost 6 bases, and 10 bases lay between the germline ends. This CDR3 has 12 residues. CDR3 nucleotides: TGTGCCACCGGCGGAATAGCCGGGGAGCTGTTTTTT. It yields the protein CATGGIAGELFF.

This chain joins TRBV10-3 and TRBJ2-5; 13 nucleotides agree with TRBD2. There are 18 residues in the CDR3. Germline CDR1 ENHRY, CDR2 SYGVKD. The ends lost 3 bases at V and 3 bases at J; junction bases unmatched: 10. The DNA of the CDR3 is TGTGCCATCAGTGATCCGGGACTAGCGGGATCCTCAAAAGAGACCCAGTACTTC. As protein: CAISDPGLAGSSKETQYF.

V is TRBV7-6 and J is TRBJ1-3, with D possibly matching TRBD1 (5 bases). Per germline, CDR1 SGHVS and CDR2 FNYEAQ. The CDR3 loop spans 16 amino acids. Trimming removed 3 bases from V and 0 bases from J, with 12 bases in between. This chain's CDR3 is CASSLSVTASGNTIYF. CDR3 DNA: TGTGCCAGCAGCTTGTCAGTGACAGCCTCTGGAAACACCATATATTTT.

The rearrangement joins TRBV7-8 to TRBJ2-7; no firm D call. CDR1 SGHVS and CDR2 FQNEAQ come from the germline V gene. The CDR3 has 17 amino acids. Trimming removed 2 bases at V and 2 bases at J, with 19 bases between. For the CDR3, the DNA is TGTGCCAGCAGCTTAAATGGTGCGTGGGCTCCCCCCTACGAGCAGTACTTC. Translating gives CASSLNGAWAPPYEQYF.

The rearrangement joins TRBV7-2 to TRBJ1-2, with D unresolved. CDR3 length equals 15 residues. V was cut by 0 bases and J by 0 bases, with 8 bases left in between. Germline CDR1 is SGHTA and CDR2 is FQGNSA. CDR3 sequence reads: CASSLAGGANYGYTF. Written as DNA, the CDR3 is TGTGCCAGCAGCTTAGCCGGCGGAGCTAACTATGGCTACACCTTC. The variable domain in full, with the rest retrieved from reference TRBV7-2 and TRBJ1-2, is GAGVSQSPSNKVTEKGKDVELRCDPISGHTALYWYRQSLGQGLEFLIYFQGNSAPDKSGLPSDRFSAERTGGSVSTLTIQRTQQEDSAVYLCASSLAGGANYGYTFGSGTRLTVV.

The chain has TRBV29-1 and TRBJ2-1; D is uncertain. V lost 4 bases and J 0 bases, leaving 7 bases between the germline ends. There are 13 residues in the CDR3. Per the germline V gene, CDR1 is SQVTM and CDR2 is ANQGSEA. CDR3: CSVGLSSYNEQFF. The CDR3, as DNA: TGCAGCGTTGGGCTGTCCTCCTACAATGAGCAGTTCTTC.

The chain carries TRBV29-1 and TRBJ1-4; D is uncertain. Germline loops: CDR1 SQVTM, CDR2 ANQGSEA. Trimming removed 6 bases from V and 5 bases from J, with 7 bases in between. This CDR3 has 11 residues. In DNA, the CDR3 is TGCAGCGTCGGGGAAAATGAAAAACTGTTTTTT. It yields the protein CSVGENEKLFF. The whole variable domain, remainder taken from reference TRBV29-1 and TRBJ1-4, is SAVISQKPSRDICQRGTSLTIQCQVDSQVTMMFWYRQQPGQSLTLIATANQGSEATYESGFVIDKFPISRPNLTFSTLTVSNMSPEDSSIYLCSVGENEKLFFGSGTQLSVL.

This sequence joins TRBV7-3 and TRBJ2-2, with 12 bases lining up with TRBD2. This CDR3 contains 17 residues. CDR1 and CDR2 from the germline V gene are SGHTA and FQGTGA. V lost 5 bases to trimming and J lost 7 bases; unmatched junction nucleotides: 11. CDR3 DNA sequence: TGTGCCAGCAGCACCCGGACTAGCGGGGTATTGGGCGGGGAGCTGTTTTTT. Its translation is CASSTRTSGVLGGELFF.

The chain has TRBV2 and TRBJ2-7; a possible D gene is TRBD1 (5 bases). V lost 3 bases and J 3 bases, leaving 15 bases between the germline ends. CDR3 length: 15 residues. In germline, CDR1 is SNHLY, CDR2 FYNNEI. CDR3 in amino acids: CASSELAGIGYEQYF. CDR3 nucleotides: TGTGCCAGCAGTGAGTTGGCAGGGATCGGCTACGAGCAGTACTTC.

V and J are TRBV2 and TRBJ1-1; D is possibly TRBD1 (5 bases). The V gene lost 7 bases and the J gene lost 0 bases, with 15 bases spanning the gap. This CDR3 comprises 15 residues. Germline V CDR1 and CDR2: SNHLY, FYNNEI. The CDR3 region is CASKPRGTMNTEAFF. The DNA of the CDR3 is TGTGCCAGCAAGCCCCGGGGGACGATGAACACTGAAGCTTTCTTT.

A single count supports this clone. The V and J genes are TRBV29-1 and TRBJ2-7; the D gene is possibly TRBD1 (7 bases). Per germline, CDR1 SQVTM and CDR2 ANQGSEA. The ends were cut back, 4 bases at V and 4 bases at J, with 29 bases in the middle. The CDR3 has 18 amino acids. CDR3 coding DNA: TGCAGCGTTGTCTCCTCCCTCGAACCAGGGGGGACTGGTTACGAGCAGTACTTC. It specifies CSVVSSLEPGGTGYEQYF.

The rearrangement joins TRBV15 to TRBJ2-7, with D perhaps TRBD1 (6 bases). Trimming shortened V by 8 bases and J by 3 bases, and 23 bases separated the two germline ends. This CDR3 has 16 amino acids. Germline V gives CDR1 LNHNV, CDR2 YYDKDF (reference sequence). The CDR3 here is CATSSYRTGISYEQYF. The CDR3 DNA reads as TGTGCCACCTCGAGCTACCGAACAGGGATTAGCTACGAGCAGTACTTC.

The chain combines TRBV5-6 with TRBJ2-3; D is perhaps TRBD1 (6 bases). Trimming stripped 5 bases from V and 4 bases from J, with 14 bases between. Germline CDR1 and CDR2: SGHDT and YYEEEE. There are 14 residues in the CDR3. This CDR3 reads CASRTWGQSDTQYF. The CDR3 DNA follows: TGTGCCAGCAGAACCTGGGGGCAGTCAGATACGCAGTATTTT.

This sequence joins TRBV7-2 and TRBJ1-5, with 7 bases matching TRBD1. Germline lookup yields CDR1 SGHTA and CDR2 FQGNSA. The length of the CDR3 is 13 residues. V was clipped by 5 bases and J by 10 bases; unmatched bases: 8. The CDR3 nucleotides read TGTGCCAGCAGCCCAGACAGGGTCGCACCCCAGCATTTT. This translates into CASSPDRVAPQHF.

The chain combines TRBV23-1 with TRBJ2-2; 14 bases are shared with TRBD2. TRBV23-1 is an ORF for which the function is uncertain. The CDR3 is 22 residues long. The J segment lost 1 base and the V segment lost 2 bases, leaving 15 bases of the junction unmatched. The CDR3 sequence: CASSQNYPSTSGGAENTGELFF. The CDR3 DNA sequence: TGCGCCAGCAGTCAAAATTACCCTTCGACTAGCGGGGGGGCCGAGAACACCGGGGAGCTGTTTTTT.

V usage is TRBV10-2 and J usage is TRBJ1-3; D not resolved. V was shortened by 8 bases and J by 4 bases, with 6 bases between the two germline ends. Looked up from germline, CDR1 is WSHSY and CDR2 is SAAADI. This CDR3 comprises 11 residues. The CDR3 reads CASHSGNTIYF. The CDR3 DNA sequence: TGCGCCAGCCACAGCGGAAACACCATATATTTT.

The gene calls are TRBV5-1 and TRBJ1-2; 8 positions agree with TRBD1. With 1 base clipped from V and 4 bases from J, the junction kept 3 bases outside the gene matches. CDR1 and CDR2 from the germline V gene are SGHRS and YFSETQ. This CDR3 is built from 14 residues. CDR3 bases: TGCGCCAGCAGCTTGACCGGGACAGGCTATGGCTACACCTTC. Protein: CASSLTGTGYGYTF.

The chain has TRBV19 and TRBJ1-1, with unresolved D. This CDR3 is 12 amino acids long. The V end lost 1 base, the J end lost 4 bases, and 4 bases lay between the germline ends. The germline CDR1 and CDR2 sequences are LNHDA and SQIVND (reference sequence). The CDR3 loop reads CASSIGATEAFF. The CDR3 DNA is TGTGCCAGTAGTATAGGAGCCACTGAAGCTTTCTTT.

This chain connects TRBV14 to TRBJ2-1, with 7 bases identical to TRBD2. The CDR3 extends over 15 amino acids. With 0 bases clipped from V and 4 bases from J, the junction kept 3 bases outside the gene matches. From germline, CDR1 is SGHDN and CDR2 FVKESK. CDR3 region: CASSQDLSGYNEQFF. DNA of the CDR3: TGTGCCAGCAGCCAAGATCTTAGCGGGTACAATGAGCAGTTCTTC.